Listed here is a single TCR beta chain. What it recognizes is unknown. These data are taken from a study of T cell responses to AZD1222 COVID-19 vaccine. Study-wide results and limits: CD4 TCRs covered the whole spike, strongest at regions 160-218 and 743-854.

This CDR3 contains 15 residues. V lost 7 bases and J 0 bases, leaving 9 bases between the germline ends. Looked up from germline, CDR1 is KGHDR and CDR2 is SFDVKD. Clones were read by immunoSEQ multiplex PCR, and TCRdb kept only the in-frame ones, dropping some. The data contain about 70,000 clones, about 83% of them singletons. This TCR was sampled from an adult in good health. The sample consisted of peripheral blood, taken on day 0 of AZD1222 vaccination. The gene calls are TRBV24-1 and TRBJ2-6; TRBD1 is a possible D gene (6 bases). DNA of the CDR3: TGTGCCACCAGGGGGGCAAGCTCTGGGGCCAACGTCCTGACTTTC. This sequence encodes CATRGASSGANVLTF.